Listed here is a single T cell receptor beta chain. There is no known antigen for this receptor. No base quality values were provided; no much bigger clone lies one nucleotide off. These data originate in a study of blood T cell repertoires in COVID-19 (dated by TCRdb to 2018 to 2020). In the study overall: The collaborator samples originated in the United States, Italy and Spain and spanned the acute and convalescent phases of COVID-19. The material from the prospective study consisted of cDNA or gDNA derived from T cells, B-cell-depleted T cells, or PBMCs. The dataset comprised deeply sampled blood TCRbeta repertoires from subjects exposed to, actively infected with, or recovered from COVID-19. The repertoires were released in a freely available public database intended as a resource for research on the immune response to SARS-CoV-2. Samples were obtained from the ongoing ImmuneRACE study (first 160 participants) and from roughly 1,300 subjects provided by 6 global collaborators. The sample metadata nearly always contained a de-identified subject ID, COVID-19 status, age in years and sex. Where available, HLA class I and class II types were taken from metadata supplied by the sample provider and were not determined by assay-based typing.

TCRbeta CDR3 regions were amplified from genomic DNA by means of the immunoSEQ Assay, a bias-controlled multiplex PCR. The authors' analysis ran thus. The number of nucleated cells in each sample was estimated by amplification of reference gene primers within the assay. To quantify the absolute abundance of each unique TCRbeta CDR3 rearrangement, sequence reads were collapsed and filtered. For each sample, productive Simpson clonality was calculated as the square root of Simpson's diversity index across productive rearrangements. As stored in TCRdb, this immuneACCESS dataset retains in-frame rearrangements with V and J assigned. A fraction of the clones does not appear; measured against another copy, unresolved V genes explain less than half of the discrepancy, and the remainder lacks a known reason. The V and J calls and clone size were taken over from that table, and D and trimming were inferred from the DNA. This sample has 200,000 to 300,000 clones in its table, and around 90% of those were observed once. About 2.5% of the sample is in the top ten clones.

The V end loses 1 base and the J end loses 4 bases, and a stretch of 5 bases separates them. The CDR3 covers 12 residues, taking in both the cysteine and the phenylalanine. Only the CDR3 portion is preserved as DNA: 36 bases, with reading frame beginning at the first base. CDR1 and CDR2, per the germline V gene, are SGDLS and YYNGEE. Study-wide findings and limitations: How much clinical and demographic metadata was included differed by source and by participant, and the metadata was provided uncurated.

One collaborating source in Seattle enrolled patients during active infection and followed them longitudinally through the course of disease. Collaborating institutions collected whole blood in K2EDTA tubes following their own protocols. Collaborator samples were shipped for TCRbeta analysis as frozen whole blood, isolated PBMCs, or DNA extracted from either sample type. The chain joins TRBV9 to TRBJ1-2; the D gene remains uncertain. This clonotype originated in a person aged 18 to 35 with COVID-19, enrolled during active disease. Sequencing was carried out using peripheral blood. The CDR3 sequence is CASSVTPYGYTF. In nucleotides, the sequence is TGTGCCAGCAGCGTAACACCCTATGGCTACACCTTC. When the CDR3 is completed using the reference TRBV9 and TRBJ1-2 genes on either side, the full variable domain is DSGVTQTPKHLITATGQRVTLRCSPRSGDLSVYWYQQSLDQGLQFLIQYYNGEERAKGNILERFSAQQFPDLHSELNLSSLELGDSALYFCASSVTPYGYTFGSGTRLTVV.